This T cell receptor (beta chain) was profiled in a study of T-cell reconstitution after alpha-beta-depleted transplantation in children. This clonotype was observed a handful of times. Its antigen is not known. Trimming left V 2 bases short and J 6 bases short, with 14 bases between. Germline CDR1 and CDR2: SEHNR and FQNEAQ (reference sequence). The CDR3 is 15 amino acids. Study-wide points: Day-60 TCRbeta diversity that was high in some patients was derived from surviving recipient T cells and thymic progenitors. Several hundred rapidly expanded clones from non-depleted graft cells reportedly supplied alpha-beta T cells about two months post-transplant. Newly generated T cells supplied most T-cell counts and diversity one year post-transplant.

The TCRbeta library was prepared with unique molecular identifiers. Each CDR3 protein is one row after TCRdb ran MiXCR on the PCR reads. The sample comprises 600,000 to 800,000 distinct CDR3 sequences, around 12% of which are singletons, and 0.79% rests with the top ten. V gene TRBV7-9 combines with J gene TRBJ2-1; D unresolved. This clonotype was sampled from a girl aged 2 to 9 with congenital amegakaryocytic thrombocytopenia, due to receive a stem cell transplant. The sequencing here drew on PBMCs, taken before TCRalphabeta/CD19-depleted stem cell transplant. The CDR3 is CASSLSQALLNEQFF. CDR3 sequence (DNA): TGTGCCAGCAGCTTAAGCCAGGCTTTGCTCAATGAGCAGTTCTTC.